A selection of T cell receptor beta chains follows, all from one sample in a study of blood T cells in healthy people across ages. One entry per CDR3 protein results from TCRdb running MiXCR on the 5' RACE reads. Of 1.5 million to 2 million distinct CDR3 sequences listed, about 35% were seen once; the top ten hold 11%. The sample was blood. All receptors come from a woman under 40 in good health. The CDR3 runs from the conserved cysteine through the conserved F or W. A D gene is named only where the DNA matches it firmly. Expanded clones are given a class, and other clones once, few, many or no size at all.

TRBJ2-7	15	.	.	TRBV11-2	CASRPLGNIAYEQYF	TGTGCCAGCAGACCCCTCGGGAACATTGCCTACGAGCAGTACTTC
TRBJ1-1	12	.	.	TRBV5-6	CASSLVRGRAFF	TGTGCCAGCAGCTTGGTGCGAGGGAGGGCTTTCTTT
TRBJ2-3	16	few	TRBD2	TRBV20-1	CSTNWGSGGITDTQYF	TGCAGTACTAACTGGGGTAGCGGGGGAATCACAGATACGCAGTATTTT
TRBJ2-7	15	.	.	TRBV4-2	CASNQEAGQSDEQYF	TGTGCCAGCAACCAAGAAGCTGGGCAGTCGGATGAGCAGTACTTC
TRBJ2-5	14	few	TRBD2	TRBV6-5	CASSYLTGGETQYF	TGTGCCAGCAGTTACTTAACGGGGGGAGAGACCCAGTACTTC
TRBJ2-1	13	.	TRBD2	TRBV12-3/TRBV12-4	CASSRLAGRSPFF	TGTGCCAGCAGTAGACTAGCGGGGCGCTCTCCGTTCTTC
TRBJ2-2	16	.	TRBD2	TRBV20-1	CSARPLAGAYTGELFF	TGCAGTGCTAGACCACTAGCGGGGGCCTACACCGGGGAGCTGTTTTTT
TRBJ1-1	12	few	.	TRBV29-1	CSVEPQGTEAFF	TGCAGCGTTGAACCACAAGGGACTGAAGCTTTCTTT
TRBJ1-2	13	.	.	TRBV27	CASSRDAGYGYTF	TGTGCCAGCAGCCGGGACGCCGGATATGGCTACACCTTC
TRBJ2-1	17	.	TRBD2	TRBV20-1	CSARGRLAGEPYNEQFF	TGCAGTGCTAGGGGTCGACTAGCGGGAGAACCCTACAACGAGCAGTTCTTC
TRBJ1-5	13	.	.	TRBV21-1	CASSKAKDQPQHF	TGTGCCAGCAGCAAAGCGAAGGATCAGCCCCAGCATTTT
TRBJ1-2	14	.	TRBD1	TRBV10-2	CVSSESTGGLGYTF	TGCGTCAGCAGTGAGTCCACAGGGGGATTGGGCTACACCTTC